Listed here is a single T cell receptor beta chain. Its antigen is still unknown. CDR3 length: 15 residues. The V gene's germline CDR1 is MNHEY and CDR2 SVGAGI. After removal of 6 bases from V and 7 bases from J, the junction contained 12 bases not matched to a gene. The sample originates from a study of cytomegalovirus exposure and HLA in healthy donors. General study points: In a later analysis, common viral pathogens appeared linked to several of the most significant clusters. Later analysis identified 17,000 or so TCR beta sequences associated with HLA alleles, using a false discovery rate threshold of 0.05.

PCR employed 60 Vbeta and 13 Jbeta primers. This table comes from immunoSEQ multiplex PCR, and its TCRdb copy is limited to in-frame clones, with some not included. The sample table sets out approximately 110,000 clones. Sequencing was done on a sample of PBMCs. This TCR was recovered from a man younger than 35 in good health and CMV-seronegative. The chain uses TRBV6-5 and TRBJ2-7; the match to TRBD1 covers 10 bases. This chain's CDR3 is CASSLGDRGVREQYF. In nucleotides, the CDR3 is TGTGCCAGCAGCCTCGGGGACAGGGGAGTTCGGGAGCAGTACTTC.